The clone carrying this TCR beta chain appeared many times. The sample comes from a study of patients and donors after allogeneic stem cell transplantation. TCRdb itself ran the RT-PCR reads through MiXCR, one entry per CDR3 protein. Here the sample spans roughly 180,000 distinct CDR3 sequences, approximately 41% being singletons. The CDR3 is made up of 15 amino acids. Trimming took off 3 bases at V and 5 bases at J, with 19 bases between the two ends. Germline CDR1 is SQVTM and CDR2 is ANQGSEA. This chain uses TRBV29-1 with TRBJ1-1, with a weak D call TRBD1 (6 bases). Sequencing used blood, either unsorted or a sorted T cell fraction (not recorded which). The origin of this receptor is a human donor who was either an allogeneic HSCT recipient or a stem cell or donor lymphocyte infusion donor (not recorded which). It is not recorded whose cells these are; they may come from a transplant donor. The CDR3 coding sequence is TGCAGCGTTGACGGGGGCGGGGGCAGAAGGACTGAAGCTTTCTTT. Translation gives CSVDGGGGRRTEAFF.